This paragraph reports one T cell receptor (beta chain). Random hexamers were used to reverse transcribe the RNA input (about 0.5 to 1 ug). One entry per CDR3 protein results from TCRdb running MiXCR on the immunoSEQ multiplex PCR reads. The repertoire holds some 140,000 distinct CDR3 sequences, under 95% seen once, with under 0.25% in the top ten. The sample belongs to a study of CD8 T cells in Susac syndrome. The V gene end was trimmed by 5 bases and the J gene end by 5 bases; junction bases not matched to a gene: 5. CDR1 is LGHDT and CDR2 is YNNKEL in the germline V gene (reference sequence). This CDR3 is built from 14 residues.

The sequencing input was CD8+ T cells from PBMCs. The chain uses TRBV3-1 and TRBJ2-1; 8 bases align to TRBD1. The TCR originated in a human donor with multiple sclerosis. CDR3 loop: CASSVRGLDNEQFF. CDR3 DNA sequence: TGTGCCAGCAGCGTCAGGGGGCTAGACAATGAGCAGTTCTTC.